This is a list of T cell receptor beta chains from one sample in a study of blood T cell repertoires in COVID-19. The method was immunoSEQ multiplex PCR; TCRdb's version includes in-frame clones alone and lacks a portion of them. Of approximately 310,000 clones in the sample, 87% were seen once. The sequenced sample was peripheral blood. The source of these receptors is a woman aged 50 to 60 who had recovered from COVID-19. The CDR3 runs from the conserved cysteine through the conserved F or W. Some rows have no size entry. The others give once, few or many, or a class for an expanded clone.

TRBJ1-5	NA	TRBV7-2	CASSSLGVVQPQHF
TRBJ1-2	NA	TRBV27	CASSPTGNYGYTF
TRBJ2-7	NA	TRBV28	CASSEAGQEDEQYF
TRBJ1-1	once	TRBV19	CATGGQGGMNTEAFF
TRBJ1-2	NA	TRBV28	CAVTGIPYGYTF
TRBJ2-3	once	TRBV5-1	CASSLAGATGTDTQYF
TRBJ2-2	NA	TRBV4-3	CASSQEAIDTGELFF
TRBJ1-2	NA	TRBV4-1	CASSQAGVYGYTF
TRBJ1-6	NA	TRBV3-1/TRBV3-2	CASSKQAYNSPLHF
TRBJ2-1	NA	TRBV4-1	CASSQVGSTGRTYNEQFF
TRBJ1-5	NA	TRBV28	CASSQTTGGLNQPQHF
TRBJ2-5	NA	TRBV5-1	CASSFTGTLEETQYF
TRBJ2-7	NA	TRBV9	CASSVGTSGSYEQYF
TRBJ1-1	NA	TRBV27	CASRQIPENTEAFF
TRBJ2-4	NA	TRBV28	CASSLYLGASAKNIQYF
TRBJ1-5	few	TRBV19	CASSSAAGESPQHF
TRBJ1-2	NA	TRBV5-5	CASSPGQATNYGYTF
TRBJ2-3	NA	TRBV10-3	CAISEDAGTSGGSVYTQYF
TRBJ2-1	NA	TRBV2	CASSPRGDRAYNEQFF
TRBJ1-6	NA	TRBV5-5	CASSSPGQNNSPLHF
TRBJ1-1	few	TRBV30	CAWTQGASTEAFF
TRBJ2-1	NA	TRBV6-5	CASRRGQSNNEQFF
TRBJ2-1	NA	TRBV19	CATGQRGINEQFF
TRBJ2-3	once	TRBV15	CATSRDRSGTVTDTQYF
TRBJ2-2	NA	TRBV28	CASSLAGGLTGELFF
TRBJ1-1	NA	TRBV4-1	CASSHMGQGLTEAFF
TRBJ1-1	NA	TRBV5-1	CASSFVRGTSGISTEAFF
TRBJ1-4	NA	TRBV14	CASSRQGGYEKLFF
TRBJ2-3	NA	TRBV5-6	CASSLVGLAGGRADTQYF
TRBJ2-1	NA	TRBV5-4	CASSKRVGEAFEQFF
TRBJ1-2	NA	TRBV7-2	CASSSPGGQGAMRGYTF
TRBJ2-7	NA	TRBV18	CASSPAGAQAYEQYF
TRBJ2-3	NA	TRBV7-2	CASSSDRGGADTQYF
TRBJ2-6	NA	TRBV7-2	CASSPRQGFEAGANVLTF
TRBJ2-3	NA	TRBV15	CATFLAEGTDTQYF
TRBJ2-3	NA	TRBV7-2	CASSLGASGGTDTQYF
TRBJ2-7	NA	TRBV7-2	CASSLRNGRGEYEQYF
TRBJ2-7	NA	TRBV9	CASSTAALPYEQYF
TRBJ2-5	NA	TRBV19	CASSTRGVLGETQYF
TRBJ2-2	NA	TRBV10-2	CASSESLVGGNTGELFF
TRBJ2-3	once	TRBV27	CASSLSGTSTDTQYF
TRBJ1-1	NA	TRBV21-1	CASKVGGRGDTEAFF
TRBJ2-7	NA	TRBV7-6	CASSLYSGRYYEQYF
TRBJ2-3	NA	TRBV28	CASSLVRGIDTQYF
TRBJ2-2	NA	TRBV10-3	CAIGGAMIGTGELFF
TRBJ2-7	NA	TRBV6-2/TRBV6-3	CASSLRQGLYEQYF
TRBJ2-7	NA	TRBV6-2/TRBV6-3	CASSYRWGVEQYF
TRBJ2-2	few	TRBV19	CATRQGAVTGELFF
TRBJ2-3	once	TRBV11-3	CASSLRPPGSSTDTQYF
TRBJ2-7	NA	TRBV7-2	CASSLLASGSYEQYF
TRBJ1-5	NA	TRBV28	CASSFLDRTLDQPQHF
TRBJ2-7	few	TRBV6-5	CASSSDGRGYEQYF
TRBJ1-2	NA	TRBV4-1	CASSRGIVTGGIRGYGYTF
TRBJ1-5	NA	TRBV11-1	CASSWTEDQPQHF
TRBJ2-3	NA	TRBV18	CASSPFVAGAGGTQYF
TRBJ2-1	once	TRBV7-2	CASSPKAGAIDNEQFF
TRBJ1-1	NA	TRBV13	CASSSQTGPTEAFF